This entry lists 8 T cell receptor beta chains sequenced from one sample in a study of blood T cell repertoires in COVID-19. The repertoire was sequenced with immunoSEQ multiplex PCR; TCRdb's copy has only in-frame clones and lacks some. The sample records approximately 270,000 clones, approximately 83% being singletons. The sample taken for sequencing was PBMCs or T cells enriched from blood (not recorded which). The receptors shown here come from a woman aged 45 to 65 who had recovered from COVID-19.

This clone was recorded a few times. The chain joins TRBV19 to TRBJ1-5; TRBD1 might be the D (5 bases). The ends were cut back, 4 bases at V and 6 bases at J, with 10 bases in the middle. The germline V gene encodes CDR1 LNHDA and CDR2 SQIVND (reference sequence). This CDR3 is 13 amino acids long. CDR3 amino acids: CASSNRNFQPQHF. CDR3 DNA sequence: TGTGCCAGTAGTAACAGGAATTTTCAGCCCCAGCATTTT.

The chain has TRBV30 and TRBJ1-3; 7 bases are shared with TRBD1. V gave up 4 bases and J gave up 5 bases; unmatched junction bases: 8. This CDR3 spans 14 amino acids. Germline V CDR1 and CDR2: GTSNPN, SVGIG (reference sequence). The CDR3 sequence is CAWIGTEARNTIYF. In DNA, the CDR3 is TGTGCCTGGATCGGGACAGAGGCCAGAAACACCATATATTTT.

The J gene is TRBJ1-1, the V gene TRBV6-5; 11 nucleotides agree with TRBD1. V dropped 5 bases and J dropped 6; count of bases not matched to a gene: 8. The CDR3 has 15 amino acids. Germline CDR1 is MNHEY and CDR2 is SVGAGI. This CDR3 reads CASSRTGTGGSEAFF. CDR3 nucleotides: TGTGCCAGCAGTCGTACCGGGACAGGGGGGTCTGAAGCTTTCTTT.

This rearrangement joins TRBV27 to TRBJ2-2; 9 nucleotides match TRBD2. V lost 5 bases, J lost 7 bases, and 8 bases stayed unmatched. The CDR3 runs to 15 residues. CDR1 MNHEY and CDR2 SMNVEV come from the germline V gene (reference sequence). CDR3 DNA sequence: TGTGCCAGCAGTCCCCTGCGGGGGGGCATCGGGGAGCTGTTTTTT. Its protein product is CASSPLRGGIGELFF.

The CDR3 region has the DNA TGTGCCAGCGGGCCAGAGCTTAACTATGGCTACACCTTC. It encodes CASGPELNYGYTF. V is TRBV28 and J is TRBJ1-2, with D uncertain. This CDR3 is 13 amino acids long. CDR1 and CDR2 from the germline V gene are MDHEN and SYDVKM. Trimming removed 8 bases from V and 1 base from J, with 11 bases in between.

The V gene is TRBV18, the J gene TRBJ2-7, with 7 bases matching TRBD1. The CDR3 spans 16 residues. The ends lost 3 bases at V and 0 bases at J; junction bases unmatched: 8. The germline V gene has CDR1 KGHSH and CDR2 LQKENI. The CDR3 protein is CASSPLQGPSSYEQYF. The DNA of the CDR3 is TGTGCCAGCTCACCGTTACAGGGGCCGAGCTCCTACGAGCAGTACTTC.

The chain uses TRBV3-1 (or the pseudogene TRBV3-2) and TRBJ1-3; unclear D gene. V was cut by 4 bases and J by 4 bases, with 2 bases left in between. There are 11 residues in the CDR3. The germline V gene encodes CDR1 LGHDT and CDR2 YNNKEL (reference sequence). CDR3 amino acids: CASSPGNTIYF. The CDR3 DNA reads as TGTGCCAGCAGCCCAGGAAACACCATATATTTT.

The chain has TRBV3-1 (or the pseudogene TRBV3-2) and TRBJ1-2, with 7 bases lining up with TRBD1. The V segment lost 7 bases and the J segment 5 bases; nucleotides outside the gene matches: 10. The CDR3 runs 14 residues. Germline CDR1 is LGHDT and CDR2 is YNNKEL (reference sequence). CDR3 sequence reads: CASTTTGLGYGYTF. The CDR3 DNA is TGTGCCAGCACCACGACAGGGCTTGGGTATGGCTACACCTTC.